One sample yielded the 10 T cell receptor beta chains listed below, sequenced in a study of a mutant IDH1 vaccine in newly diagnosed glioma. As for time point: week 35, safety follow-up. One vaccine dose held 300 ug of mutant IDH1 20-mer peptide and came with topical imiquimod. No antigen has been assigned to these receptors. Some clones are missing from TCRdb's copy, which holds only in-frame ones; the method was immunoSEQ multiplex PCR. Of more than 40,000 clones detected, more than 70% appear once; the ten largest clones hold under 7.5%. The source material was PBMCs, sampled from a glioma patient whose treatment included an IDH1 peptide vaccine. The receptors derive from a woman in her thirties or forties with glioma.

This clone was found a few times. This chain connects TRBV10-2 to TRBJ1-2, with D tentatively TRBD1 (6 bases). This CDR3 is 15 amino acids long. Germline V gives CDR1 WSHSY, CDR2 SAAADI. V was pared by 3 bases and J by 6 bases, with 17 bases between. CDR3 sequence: CASSDASDRLDGYTF. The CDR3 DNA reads TGCGCCAGCAGTGACGCCTCCGACAGGCTCGATGGCTACACCTTC.

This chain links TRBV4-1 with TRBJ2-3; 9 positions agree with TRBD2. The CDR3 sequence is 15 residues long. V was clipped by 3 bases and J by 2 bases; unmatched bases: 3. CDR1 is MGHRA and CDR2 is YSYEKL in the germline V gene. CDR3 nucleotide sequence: TGCGCCAGCAGCCAGACTAGCGGAGACACAGATACGCAGTATTTT. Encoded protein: CASSQTSGDTDTQYF.

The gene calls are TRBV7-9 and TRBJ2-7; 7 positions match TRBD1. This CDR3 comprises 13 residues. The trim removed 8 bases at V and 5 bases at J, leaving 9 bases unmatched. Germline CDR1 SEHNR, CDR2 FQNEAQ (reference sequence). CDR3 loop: CASCPQGTHEQYF. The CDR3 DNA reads TGTGCCAGCTGCCCACAGGGGACCCACGAGCAGTACTTC.

The chain's CDR3 is CSVSQNTGELFF. DNA for the CDR3: TGCAGCGTTTCCCAGAACACCGGGGAGCTGTTTTTT. This chain joins TRBV29-1 and TRBJ2-2; the D is unclear. This CDR3 contains 12 residues. V was trimmed by 5 bases and J by 1 base, leaving 5 bases between them. Germline CDR1 and CDR2: SQVTM and ANQGSEA.

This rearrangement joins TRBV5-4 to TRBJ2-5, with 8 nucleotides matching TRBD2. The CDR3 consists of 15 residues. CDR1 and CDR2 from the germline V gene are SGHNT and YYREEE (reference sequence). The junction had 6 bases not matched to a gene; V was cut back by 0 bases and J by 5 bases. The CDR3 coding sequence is TGTGCCAGCAGCTTGGGCGGGCGGGAGGCCGAGACCCAGTACTTC. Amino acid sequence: CASSLGGREAETQYF.

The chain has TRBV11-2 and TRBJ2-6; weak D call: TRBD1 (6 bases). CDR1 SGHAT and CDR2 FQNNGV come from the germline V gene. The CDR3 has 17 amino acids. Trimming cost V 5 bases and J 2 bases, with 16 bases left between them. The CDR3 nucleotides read TGTGCCAGCAGCCCTCACGGGACATACACTGGGGCCAACGTCCTGACTTTC. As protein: CASSPHGTYTGANVLTF.

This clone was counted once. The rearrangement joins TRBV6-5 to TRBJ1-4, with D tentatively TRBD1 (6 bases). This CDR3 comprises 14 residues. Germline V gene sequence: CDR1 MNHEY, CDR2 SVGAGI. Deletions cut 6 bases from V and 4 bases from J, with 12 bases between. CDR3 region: CASSKDSFNEKLFF. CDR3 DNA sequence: TGTGCCAGCAGCAAGGACAGCTTTAATGAAAAACTGTTTTTT.

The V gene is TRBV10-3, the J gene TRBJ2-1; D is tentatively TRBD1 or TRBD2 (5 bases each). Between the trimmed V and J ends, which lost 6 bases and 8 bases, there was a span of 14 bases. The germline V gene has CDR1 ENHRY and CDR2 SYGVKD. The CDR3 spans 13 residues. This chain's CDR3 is CAIRGLASDEQFF. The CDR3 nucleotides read TGTGCCATCAGGGGGCTAGCAAGCGATGAGCAGTTCTTC.

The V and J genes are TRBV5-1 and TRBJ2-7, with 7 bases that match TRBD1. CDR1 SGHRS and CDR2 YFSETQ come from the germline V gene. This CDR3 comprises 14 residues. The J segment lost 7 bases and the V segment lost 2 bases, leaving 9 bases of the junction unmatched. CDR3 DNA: TGCGCCAGCAGCTTAACGGCAGGGGGACAGGAGCAGTACTTC. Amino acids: CASSLTAGGQEQYF.

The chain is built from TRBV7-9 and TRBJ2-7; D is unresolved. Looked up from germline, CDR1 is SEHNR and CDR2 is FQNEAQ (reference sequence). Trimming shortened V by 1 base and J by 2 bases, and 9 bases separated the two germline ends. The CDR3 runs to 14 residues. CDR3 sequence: CASSLGASTYEQYF. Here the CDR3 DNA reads TGTGCCAGCAGCTTAGGGGCCAGCACCTACGAGCAGTACTTC.